The sequence of this T cell receptor (beta chain) was determined in a study of blood T cell repertoires in COVID-19. Study information: COVID-19 samples, acute and convalescent, were from the United States, Italy and Spain. The cDNA or gDNA used as material had been derived from T cells, B-cell-depleted T cells, or PBMCs.

The V segment lost 4 bases and the J segment 3 bases; nucleotides outside the gene matches: 9. Germline assignment: CDR1 SEHNR and CDR2 FQNEAQ (reference sequence). This CDR3 has 17 amino acids. Original methodology: Estimation of nucleated cell counts relied on the amplification of reference gene primers. Sequencing was performed with immunoSEQ multiplex PCR; in TCRdb, only in-frame clones are kept and a portion is missing. The V and J calls and clone size are taken from that table; D and trimming were inferred from the DNA. The top ten clones hold roughly 8% of a sample with 150,000 to 200,000 clones, about 86% of them seen once.

The TCR comes from a man in his 60s with acute or convalescent COVID-19. The genes are TRBV7-9 and TRBJ2-3; 11 bases are shared with TRBD2. Sequencing was done on a sample of peripheral blood. CDR3 loop: CASSSSSGRYGTDTQYF. CDR3 DNA sequence: TGTGCCAGCAGCTCCTCTAGCGGGAGGTATGGTACAGATACGCAGTATTTT.